This T cell receptor beta chain was observed in a study of blood T cell repertoires in COVID-19. Study details: Samples of COVID-19 (acute and convalescent) were obtained from the United States, Italy and Spain.

Under the authors' procedure: Estimated nucleated cell counts came from reference gene primer amplification. Here immunoSEQ multiplex PCR was the method, and the copy in TCRdb shows in-frame clones only, minus some. The DNA was the basis for D and trimming; V, J and clone size are from that table. The table records some 88,000 clones, roughly 77% of them present only once. V lost 7 bases and J 6 bases, leaving 13 bases between the germline ends. Germline V gene lookup returns CDR1 MDHEN and CDR2 SYDVKM. The CDR3 is 13 residues long. The clonotype originates from a human donor in a cohort sampled during active COVID-19. Material: peripheral blood. This chain uses TRBV28 with TRBJ1-5; the D gene is possibly TRBD1 (5 bases). The CDR3 protein is CASTPTGIQPQHF. CDR3 DNA: TGTGCCAGCACCCCCACAGGTATTCAGCCCCAGCATTTT.